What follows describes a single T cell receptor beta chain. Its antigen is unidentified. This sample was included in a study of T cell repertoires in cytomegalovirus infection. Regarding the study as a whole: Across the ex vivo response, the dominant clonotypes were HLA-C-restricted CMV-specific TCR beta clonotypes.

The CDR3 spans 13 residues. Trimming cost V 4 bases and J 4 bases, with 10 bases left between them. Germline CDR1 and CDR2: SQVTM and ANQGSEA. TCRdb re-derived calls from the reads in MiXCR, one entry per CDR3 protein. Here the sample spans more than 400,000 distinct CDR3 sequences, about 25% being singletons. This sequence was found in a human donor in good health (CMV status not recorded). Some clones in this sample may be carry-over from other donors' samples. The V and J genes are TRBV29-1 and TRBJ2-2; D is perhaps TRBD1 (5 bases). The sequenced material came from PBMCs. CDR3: CSVVDRVTGELFF. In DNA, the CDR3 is TGCAGCGTTGTAGACAGAGTCACCGGGGAGCTGTTTTTT.